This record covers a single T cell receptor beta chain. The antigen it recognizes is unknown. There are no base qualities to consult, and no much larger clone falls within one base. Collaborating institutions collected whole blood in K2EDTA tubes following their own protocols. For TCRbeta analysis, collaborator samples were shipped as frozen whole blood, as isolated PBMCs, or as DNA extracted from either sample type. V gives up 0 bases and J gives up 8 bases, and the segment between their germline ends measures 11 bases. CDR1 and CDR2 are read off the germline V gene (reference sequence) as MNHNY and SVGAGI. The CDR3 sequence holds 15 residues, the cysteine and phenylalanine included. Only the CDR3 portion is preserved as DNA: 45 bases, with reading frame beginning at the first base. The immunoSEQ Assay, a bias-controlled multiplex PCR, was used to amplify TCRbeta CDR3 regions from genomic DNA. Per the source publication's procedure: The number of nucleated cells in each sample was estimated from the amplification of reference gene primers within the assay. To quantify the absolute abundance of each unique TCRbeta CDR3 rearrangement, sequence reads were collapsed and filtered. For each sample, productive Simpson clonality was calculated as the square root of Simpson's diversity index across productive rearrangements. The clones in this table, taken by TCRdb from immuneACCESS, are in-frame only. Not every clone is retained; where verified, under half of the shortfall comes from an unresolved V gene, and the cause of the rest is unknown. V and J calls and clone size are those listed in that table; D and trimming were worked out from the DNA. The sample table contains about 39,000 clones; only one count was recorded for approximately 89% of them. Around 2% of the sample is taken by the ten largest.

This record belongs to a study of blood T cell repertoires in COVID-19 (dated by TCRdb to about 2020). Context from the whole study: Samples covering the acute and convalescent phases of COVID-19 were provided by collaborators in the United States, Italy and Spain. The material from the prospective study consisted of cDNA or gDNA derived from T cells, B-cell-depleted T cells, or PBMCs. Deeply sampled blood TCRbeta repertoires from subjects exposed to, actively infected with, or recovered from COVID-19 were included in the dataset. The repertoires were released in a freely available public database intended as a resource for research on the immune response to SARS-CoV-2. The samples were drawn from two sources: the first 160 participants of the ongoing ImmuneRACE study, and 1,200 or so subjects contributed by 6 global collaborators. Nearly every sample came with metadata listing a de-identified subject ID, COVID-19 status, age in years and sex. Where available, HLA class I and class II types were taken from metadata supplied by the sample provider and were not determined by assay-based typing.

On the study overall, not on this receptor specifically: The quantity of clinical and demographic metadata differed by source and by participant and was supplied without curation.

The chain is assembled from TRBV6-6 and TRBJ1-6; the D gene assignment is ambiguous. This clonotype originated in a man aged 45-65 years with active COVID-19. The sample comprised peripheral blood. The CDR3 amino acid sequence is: CASSYSSMGDSPLHF. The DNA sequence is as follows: TGTGCCAGCAGTTACTCGAGTATGGGCGATTCACCCCTCCACTTT.